This T cell receptor (beta chain) was identified during a study of blood T cell repertoires in COVID-19. Germline assignment: CDR1 SGDLS and CDR2 YYNGEE. Trimming at V came to 4 bases and at J to 1 base, leaving 2 bases not matched to a gene. The CDR3 is 17 amino acids. Generated by immunoSEQ multiplex PCR, the TCRdb table keeps only in-frame clones and is missing some. The sample records about 230,000 clones, 83% being singletons. The source material was peripheral blood. The V gene is TRBV9, the J gene TRBJ2-2, with 15 positions matching TRBD2. The origin of this receptor is a woman aged 45-65 years with acute or convalescent COVID-19. The CDR3 here is CASSRGLAGGNTGELFF. The CDR3 region has the DNA TGTGCCAGCAGCAGGGGACTAGCGGGAGGGAACACCGGGGAGCTGTTTTTT.